This T cell receptor beta chain comes out of a study of cytotoxic CD8 clonotypes in ibrutinib-treated CLL (dated by TCRdb to the early 2020s). In terms of the full investigation: In this cohort, 15 patients were treatment-naive and ten to twelve were relapsed/refractory, while around 17 had unmutated IGHV. Cryopreserved peripheral blood mononuclear cells were collected before treatment, at response, and at either disease progression or sustained remission. Longitudinal samples were obtainable from about 30% of the roughly 90 participants in the trial. Every sample from remission and from progressive disease was obtained while the patients were still on ibrutinib. Samples averaged roughly 280,000 productive templates and some 96,000 productive rearrangements. The response samples were drawn at a median of around eleven months into treatment, with a range of about 6 to 40 months. Responses were partial in 25 or so patients and complete in 2; after median about 5.5 years follow-up, some 14 stayed in remission and approximately 12 progressed. Paper-wide results and their limitations: Baseline clonality was found to be higher than that of age-matched healthy donors and was strongly correlated with circulating CD8+ T-cell counts. Lymph node repertoires were not examined, and the timing of sampling was not matched between patients in sustained remission and those whose disease progressed. At ibrutinib response clonality went up, during sustained remission it held steady, and at progression it dropped back toward baseline. Public clonotypes were rare and either shrank or stayed stable during treatment, and the rise in clonality at ibrutinib response reflected expansion of private clonotypes.

For TCR beta library preparation, roughly 2 micrograms of genomic DNA were extracted from the cryopreserved PBMCs. Longitudinal blood samples from CLL patients on ibrutinib monotherapy underwent high-throughput TCR beta sequencing. Patients were enrolled in a phase 2 open-label single-center ibrutinib monotherapy trial. A distance of 4 bases separates the germline ends of V and J, which lose 0 bases and 0 bases respectively. The CDR3, from cysteine to phenylalanine, totals 14 residues. Only the CDR3 DNA stays, 42 bases, in frame from base 1. The germline V gene sets CDR1 to SGHRS and CDR2 to YFSETQ. As regards this clone: It lacks a known antigen. Base qualities are not provided; no much larger clone lies one nucleotide away.

Each clonotype received, on average, 10x coverage in deep resolution sequencing performed on a MiSeq, where the target depth lay between 1 in 1 million and 1 in 200,000 T cells. The immunoSEQ hsTCRB Kit was used to generate TCR beta libraries. As for how the authors treated the data: ImmunoSEQ Data Assistant and ImmunoSEQ Analyzer were used for data analysis, and V, D and J genes were assigned according to IMGT definitions. Clonality, with values ranging from 0 to 1, was calculated as one minus the normalized Shannon entropy of productive rearrangement frequencies. Only overrepresented clonotypes making up at least 0.05% of each patient's repertoire were included in the public clonotype analysis. Roughly 13 repertoires from age-matched healthy donors, obtained from immuneACCESS, served as clonality controls. The source is immuneACCESS, and TCRdb retained only in-frame sequences with V and J called. Part of the clones is not carried over; for the studies checked, unresolved V genes explain less than half of this, and the remainder is unexplained. The V and J calls and clone size come from that table; D and trimming were worked out from the DNA. Present in this sample are around 150,000 clones, 65% to 85% of which were seen just once. Together, the top ten hold approximately 7.6% of the sample.

This sample comprised PBMCs, obtained after 36 months of ibrutinib treatment. The TCR originated in a human donor with chronic lymphocytic leukemia. This receptor chain uses TRBV5-1 and TRBJ2-1, with the D gene not confidently named. The CDR3 is CASSLESSYNEQFF. The nucleotide sequence reads TGCGCCAGCAGCTTGGAGAGCTCCTACAATGAGCAGTTCTTC.